This T cell receptor beta chain appears in the sequencing data of a study of human T cells and chemical hapten exposure. Germline CDR1 and CDR2: LNHDA and SQIVND (reference sequence). CDR3 length: 16 residues. Trimming took 4 bases from V and 2 from J, leaving 15 bases between them. Study outcomes and limitations: With DPC sensitization, TCRs exceeding 1 in 1000 frequency showed no change.

Each cDNA molecule in the library carried unique molecular identifiers. Each CDR3 protein gets one entry after TCRdb re-called the RACE reads with MiXCR. The sample shows about 41,000 distinct CDR3 sequences, about 3.5% of them seen only once. This clonotype was counted ten times or more. The antigen is undetermined. As to time point: patch test 2, 6 weeks after DPC sensitization. Treatment indicated: therapeutic diphenylcyclopropenone sensitization with weekly scalp DPC. The chain combines TRBV19 with TRBJ1-5; a possible D gene is TRBD1 (6 bases). The TCR sequence derives from a man in his forties with alopecia areata. Some clones in this sample may be carry-over from other donors' samples. The specimen comprised whole blood, sampled in connection with sensitization to the hapten diphenylcyclopropenone (DPC). CDR3 protein: CASSTSQGWGNQPQHF. The DNA for the CDR3 is TGTGCCAGTAGTACCTCTCAGGGGTGGGGCAATCAGCCCCAGCATTTT.